This T cell receptor (beta chain) was captured in a study of T cells after yellow fever vaccination. Background on the study: Fractions containing few cells were prepared with SMART-Seq v4 Ultra Low Input. The study's findings and limits: Only a small proportion of the clonotypes turned up in both the CD4 and the CD8 compartments, likely arising from convergent recombination. Post-booster reappearance was seen for most primary-vaccination clones (96% CD4, around 90% CD8).

A single record per CDR3 protein comes from TCRdb applying MiXCR to the 5' RACE reads. The data show more than 250,000 distinct CDR3 sequences, with about 6.6% seen just once and 18% held by the top ten. This clonotype was counted between two and nine times. The antigen remains unidentified. The receptor's source is a man aged 18-30 years who received the YFV17D yellow fever vaccine. The sample consisted of PBMCs, taken 45 days after the first yellow fever vaccination.

The CDR3, as DNA: TGTGCCAGCAGCTTAGATGGGTTTGAGCAGTTCTTC. This encodes CASSLDGFEQFF. The V gene is TRBV11-3, the J gene TRBJ2-1; D is ambiguous. The V gene's germline CDR1 is SGHNT and CDR2 YENEEA. CDR3 length: 12 amino acids. V was clipped by 0 bases and J by 9 bases, with 6 bases between them. Full variable domain (outside the CDR3, taken from reference TRBV11-3 and TRBJ2-1): EAGVVQSPRYKIIEKKQPVAFWCNPISGHNTLYWYLQNLGQGPELLIRYENEEAVDDSQLPKDRFSAERLKGVDSTLKIQPAELGDSAVYLCASSLDGFEQFFGPGTRLTVL.